This entry concerns a single T cell receptor beta chain. TCRdb keeps only in-frame clones here, not all; method: immunoSEQ multiplex PCR. The data show about 260,000 clones, approximately 88% seen once. V was cut by 7 bases and J by 3 bases, with 24 bases left in between. The CDR3 has 17 amino acids. Germline V gene sequence: CDR1 LNHNV, CDR2 YYDKDF (reference sequence). The data belong to a study of blood T cell repertoires in COVID-19. The specimen was peripheral blood. The receptor's source is a woman aged 65 to 85 with COVID-19, enrolled during active disease. The J gene is TRBJ2-5, the V gene TRBV15; D possibly corresponds to TRBD2 (7 bases). In DNA, the CDR3 is TGTGCCACCAAGCGGGGAAGGGGGAGAGGTGGCGAAGAGACCCAGTACTTC. Translating it yields CATKRGRGRGGEETQYF.